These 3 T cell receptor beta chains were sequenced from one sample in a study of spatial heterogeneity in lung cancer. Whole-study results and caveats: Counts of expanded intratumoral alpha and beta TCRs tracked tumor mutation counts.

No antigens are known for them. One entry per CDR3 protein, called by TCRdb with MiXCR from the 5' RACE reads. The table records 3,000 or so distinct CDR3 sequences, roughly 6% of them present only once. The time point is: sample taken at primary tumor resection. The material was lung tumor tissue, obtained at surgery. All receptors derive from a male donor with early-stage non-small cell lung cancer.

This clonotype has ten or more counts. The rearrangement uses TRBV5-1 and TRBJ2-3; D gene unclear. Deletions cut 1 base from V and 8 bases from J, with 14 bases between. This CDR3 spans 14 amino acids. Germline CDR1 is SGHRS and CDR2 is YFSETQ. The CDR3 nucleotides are TGCGCCAGCAGCTTGAGCGCTACGGTGGGTACGCAGTATTTT. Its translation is CASSLSATVGTQYF.

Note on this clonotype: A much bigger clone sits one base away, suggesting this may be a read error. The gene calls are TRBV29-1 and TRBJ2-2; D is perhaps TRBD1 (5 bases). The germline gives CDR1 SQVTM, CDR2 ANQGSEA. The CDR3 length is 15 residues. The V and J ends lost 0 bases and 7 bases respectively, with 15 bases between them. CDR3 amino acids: CSVEDWTWTNGELFF. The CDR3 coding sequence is TGCAGCGTTGAAGATTGGACATGGACGAACGGGGAGCTGTTTTTT.

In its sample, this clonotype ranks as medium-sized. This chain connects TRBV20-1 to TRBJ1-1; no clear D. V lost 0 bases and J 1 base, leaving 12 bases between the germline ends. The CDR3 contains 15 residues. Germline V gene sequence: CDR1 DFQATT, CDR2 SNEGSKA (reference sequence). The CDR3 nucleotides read TGCAGTGCTAGAGATCTAACCGGGCCGAACACTGAAGCTTTCTTT. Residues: CSARDLTGPNTEAFF.